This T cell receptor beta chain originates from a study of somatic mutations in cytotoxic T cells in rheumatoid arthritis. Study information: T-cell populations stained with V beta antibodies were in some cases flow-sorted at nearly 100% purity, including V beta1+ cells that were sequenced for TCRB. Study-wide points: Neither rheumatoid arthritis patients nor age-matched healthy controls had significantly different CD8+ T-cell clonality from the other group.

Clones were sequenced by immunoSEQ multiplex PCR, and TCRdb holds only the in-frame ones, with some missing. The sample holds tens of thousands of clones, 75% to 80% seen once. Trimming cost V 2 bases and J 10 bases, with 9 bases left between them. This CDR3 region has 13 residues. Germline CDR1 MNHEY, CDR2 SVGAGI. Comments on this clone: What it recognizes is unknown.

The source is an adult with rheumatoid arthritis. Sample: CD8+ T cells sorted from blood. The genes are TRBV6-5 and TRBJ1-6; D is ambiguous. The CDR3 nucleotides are TGTGCCAGCAGTTACGTTGTTTCGTCACCCCTCCACTTT. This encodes CASSYVVSSPLHF.